These T cell receptor beta chains were read from a single sample in a study of blood T cells in healthy people across ages. MiXCR, applied by TCRdb to the 5' RACE reads, yields one record per CDR3 protein. This table has 890,000 or so distinct CDR3 sequences, 62% appearing once. Material for sequencing was blood. The receptor set was obtained from a man in his thirties or forties in good health. Both conserved end residues are part of each CDR3. A D gene is named only where the DNA matches it firmly. Clone size is given for some rows only: seen once, a few or many times, or a class if the clone is expanded.

J: TRBJ1-2; size: -; D: TRBD1; V: TRBV6-2/TRBV6-3; CDR3: CASSHDRGQGYTF; DNA: TGTGCCAGCAGCCACGACAGGGGGCAAGGCTACACCTTC
J: TRBJ2-4; size: -; D: -; V: TRBV6-2/TRBV6-3; CDR3: CASSGGSAKNIQYF; DNA: TGTGCCAGCAGCGGGGGATCGGCCAAAAACATTCAGTACTTC
J: TRBJ2-7; size: -; D: -; V: TRBV21-1; CDR3: CASSHTRDRNYEQYF; DNA: TGTGCCAGCAGTCACACCCGGGACAGGAACTACGAGCAGTACTTC
J: TRBJ2-7; size: many; D: -; V: TRBV20-1; CDR3: CSARDLHGAYEQYF; DNA: TGCAGTGCTAGAGATCTGCACGGAGCCTACGAGCAGTACTTC
J: TRBJ2-7; size: -; D: TRBD2; V: TRBV9; CDR3: CASSPAGGTRHEQYF; DNA: TGTGCCAGCAGCCCGGCGGGGGGTACTAGGCACGAGCAGTACTTC
J: TRBJ2-1; size: few; D: -; V: TRBV6-2/TRBV6-3; CDR3: CASRVQDVPYNEQFF; DNA: TGTGCCAGCAGAGTCCAAGACGTCCCCTACAATGAGCAGTTCTTC
J: TRBJ2-5; size: -; D: -; V: TRBV16; CDR3: CASSQSRASGETQYF; DNA: TGTGCCAGCAGCCAATCGCGGGCCTCGGGGGAGACCCAGTACTTC
J: TRBJ2-7; size: -; D: -; V: TRBV10-3; CDR3: CAISESGEGYEQYF; DNA: TGTGCCATCAGTGAGTCAGGGGAAGGATACGAGCAGTACTTC
J: TRBJ2-3; size: -; D: TRBD2; V: TRBV7-2; CDR3: CASSLGTSGGFLEDTQYF; DNA: TGTGCCAGCAGCCTAGGGACTAGCGGGGGGTTCTTAGAAGATACGCAGTATTTT
J: TRBJ2-6; size: many; D: TRBD1; V: TRBV4-3; CDR3: CASSDRARSGANVLTF; DNA: TGCGCCAGCAGCGACAGGGCCCGCTCTGGGGCCAACGTCCTGACTTTC
J: TRBJ2-7; size: -; D: TRBD1; V: TRBV7-2; CDR3: CASSPLQGAIIYEQYF; DNA: TGTGCCAGCAGCCCACTCCAGGGGGCGATCATCTACGAGCAGTACTTC
J: TRBJ2-1; size: few; D: -; V: TRBV5-1; CDR3: CASSSGTSSSYNEQFF; DNA: TGCGCCAGCAGCTCCGGGACAAGTTCTTCCTACAATGAGCAGTTCTTC
J: TRBJ2-1; size: once; D: TRBD1; V: TRBV29-1; CDR3: CSVWDRLTYNEQFF; DNA: TGCAGCGTTTGGGACAGACTTACCTACAATGAGCAGTTCTTC
J: TRBJ2-3; size: -; D: -; V: TRBV5-1; CDR3: CASSLGVGRAPTDTQYF; DNA: TGCGCCAGCAGCTTGGGGGTGGGCAGGGCCCCCACAGATACGCAGTATTTT
J: TRBJ2-7; size: -; D: -; V: TRBV20-1; CDR3: CSGEDSYEQYF; DNA: TGCAGTGGTGAGGACAGCTACGAGCAGTACTTC
J: TRBJ2-1; size: -; D: TRBD2; V: TRBV24-1; CDR3: CATSDSQGGKYNEQFF; DNA: TGTGCCACCAGTGATTCTCAGGGAGGGAAGTACAATGAGCAGTTCTTC
J: TRBJ2-1; size: few; D: TRBD1; V: TRBV7-9; CDR3: CASSPKTGSSYNEQFF; DNA: TGTGCCAGCAGCCCCAAGACAGGGAGCTCCTACAATGAGCAGTTCTTC
J: TRBJ2-1; size: -; D: -; V: TRBV5-6; CDR3: CASSPLPGAYNEQFF; DNA: TGTGCCAGCAGCCCATTACCGGGAGCTTACAATGAGCAGTTCTTC
J: TRBJ2-1; size: few; D: TRBD1; V: TRBV4-2; CDR3: CASSHFPTGTNNEQFF; DNA: TGTGCCAGCAGCCATTTTCCGACAGGGACCAACAATGAGCAGTTCTTC
J: TRBJ2-5; size: -; D: -; V: TRBV20-1; CDR3: CSPLRGSGGETQYF; DNA: TGCAGCCCGCTTAGGGGCTCCGGTGGAGAGACCCAGTACTTC